This TCR beta chain was obtained from a study of regulatory T cells in long-lasting Graves disease. About the study: Persistent Graves' disease required over 5 years of antithyroid drugs and positive TSH receptor antibodies.

The sample holds a few counts of this clonotype. Assembly of TCR beta libraries relied on iRepertoire HTBI primers together with Arm-PCR of CDR3 regions. TCRdb analysed the multiplex PCR reads with MiXCR anew, one entry per CDR3 protein. The table includes 700,000 or so distinct CDR3 sequences, around 30% detected once. Time point meaning: persistent/refractory GD, antithyroid drugs over 5 years with positive TRAb. Following extraction of RNA from PBMCs, that RNA was used to make the TCR library. The germline V gene has CDR1 SGHAT and CDR2 FQDESV (reference sequence). This CDR3 spans 13 amino acids. Between the trimmed V and J ends, which lost 3 bases and 3 bases, there was a span of 9 bases.

The receptor was isolated from a female donor with Graves disease. Here the sequenced sample was peripheral blood mononuclear cells (PBMCs), taken when the disease was refractory, from a patient treated with antithyroid drugs. The J gene is TRBJ2-7, the V gene TRBV11-1; D unclear. CDR3 amino acids: CASSFGQNYEQYF. In nucleotides, the CDR3 is TGTGCCAGCAGCTTCGGTCAGAACTACGAGCAGTACTTC.